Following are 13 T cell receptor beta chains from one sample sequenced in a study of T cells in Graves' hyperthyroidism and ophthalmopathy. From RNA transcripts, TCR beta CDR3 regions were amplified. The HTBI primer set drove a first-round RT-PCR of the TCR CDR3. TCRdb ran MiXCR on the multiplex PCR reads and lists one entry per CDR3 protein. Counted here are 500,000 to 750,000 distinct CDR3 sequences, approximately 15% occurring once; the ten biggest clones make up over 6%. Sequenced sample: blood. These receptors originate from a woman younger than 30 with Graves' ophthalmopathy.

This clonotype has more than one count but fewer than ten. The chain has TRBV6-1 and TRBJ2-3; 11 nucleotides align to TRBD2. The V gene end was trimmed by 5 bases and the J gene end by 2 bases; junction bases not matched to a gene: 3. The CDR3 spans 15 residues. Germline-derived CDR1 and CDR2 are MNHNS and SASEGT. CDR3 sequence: CASSQTSGNTDTQYF. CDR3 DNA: TGTGCCAGCAGTCAGACTAGCGGGAACACAGATACGCAGTATTTT.

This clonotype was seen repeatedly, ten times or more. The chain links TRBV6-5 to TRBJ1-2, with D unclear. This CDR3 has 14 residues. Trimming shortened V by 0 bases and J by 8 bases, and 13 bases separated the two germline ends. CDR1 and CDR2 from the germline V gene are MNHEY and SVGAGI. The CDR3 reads CASSYSQFAGGYTF. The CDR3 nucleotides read TGTGCCAGCAGTTACTCCCAATTTGCGGGAGGCTACACCTTC.

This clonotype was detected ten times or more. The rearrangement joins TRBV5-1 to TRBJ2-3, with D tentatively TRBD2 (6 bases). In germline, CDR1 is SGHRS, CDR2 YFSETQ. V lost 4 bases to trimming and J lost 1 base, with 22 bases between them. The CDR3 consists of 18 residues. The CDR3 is CASSPKWVGGEGTDTQYF. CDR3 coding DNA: TGCGCCAGCAGCCCCAAGTGGGTCGGCGGGGAAGGCACAGATACGCAGTATTTT.

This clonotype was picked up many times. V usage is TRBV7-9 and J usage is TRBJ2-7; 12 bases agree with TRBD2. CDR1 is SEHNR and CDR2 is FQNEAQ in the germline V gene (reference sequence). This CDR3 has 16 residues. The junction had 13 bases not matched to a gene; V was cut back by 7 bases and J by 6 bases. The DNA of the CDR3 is TGTGCCAGCAACCCTCATACTAGCGGGAGGTTAGGCGAGCAGTACTTC. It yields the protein CASNPHTSGRLGEQYF.

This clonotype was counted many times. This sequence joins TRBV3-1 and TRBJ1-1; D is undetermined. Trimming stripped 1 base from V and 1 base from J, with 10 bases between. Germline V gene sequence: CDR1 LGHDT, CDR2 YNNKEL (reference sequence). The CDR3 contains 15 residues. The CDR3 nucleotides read TGTGCCAGCAGCCAAGGTAGGAGGGCGAACACTGAAGCTTTCTTT. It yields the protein CASSQGRRANTEAFF.

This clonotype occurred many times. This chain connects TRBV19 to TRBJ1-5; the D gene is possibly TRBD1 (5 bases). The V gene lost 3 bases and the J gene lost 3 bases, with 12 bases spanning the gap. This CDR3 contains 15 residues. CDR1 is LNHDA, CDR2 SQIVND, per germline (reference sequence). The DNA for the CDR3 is TGTGCCAGTAGTATCGGGGGTCGGTCCAATCAGCCCCAGCATTTT. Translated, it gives CASSIGGRSNQPQHF. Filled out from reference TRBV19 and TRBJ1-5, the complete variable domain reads DGGITQSPKYLFRKEGQNVTLSCEQNLNHDAMYWYRQDPGQGLRLIYYSQIVNDFQKGDIAEGYSVSREKKESFPLTVTSAQKNPTAFYLCASSIGGRSNQPQHFGDGTRLSIL.

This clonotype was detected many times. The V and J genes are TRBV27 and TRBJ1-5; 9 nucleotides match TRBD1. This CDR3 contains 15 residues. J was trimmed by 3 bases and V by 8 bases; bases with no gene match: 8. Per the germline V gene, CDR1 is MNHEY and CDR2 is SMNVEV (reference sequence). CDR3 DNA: TGTGCCAGCGGCATAGGACAGGGGCCCAATCAGCCCCAGCATTTT. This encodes CASGIGQGPNQPQHF.

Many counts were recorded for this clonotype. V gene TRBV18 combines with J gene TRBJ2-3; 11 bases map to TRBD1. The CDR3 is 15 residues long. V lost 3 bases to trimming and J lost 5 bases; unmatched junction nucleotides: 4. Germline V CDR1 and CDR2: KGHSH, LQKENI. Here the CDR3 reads CASSPLGTGGDTQYF. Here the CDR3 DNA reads TGTGCCAGCTCACCGCTGGGGACAGGGGGAGATACGCAGTATTTT.

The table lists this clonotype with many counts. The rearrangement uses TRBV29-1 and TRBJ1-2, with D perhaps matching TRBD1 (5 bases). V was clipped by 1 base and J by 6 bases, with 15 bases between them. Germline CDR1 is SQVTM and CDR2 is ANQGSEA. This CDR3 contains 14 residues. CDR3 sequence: CSVEAQTGGDGYTF. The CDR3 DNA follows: TGCAGCGTTGAAGCCCAGACGGGGGGGGATGGCTACACCTTC.

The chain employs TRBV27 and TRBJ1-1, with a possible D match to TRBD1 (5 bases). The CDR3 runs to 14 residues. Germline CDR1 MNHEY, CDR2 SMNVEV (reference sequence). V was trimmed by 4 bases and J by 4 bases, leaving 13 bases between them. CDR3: CASSSTGPVTEAFF. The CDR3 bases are TGTGCCAGCAGTTCGACGGGACCGGTCACTGAAGCTTTCTTT.

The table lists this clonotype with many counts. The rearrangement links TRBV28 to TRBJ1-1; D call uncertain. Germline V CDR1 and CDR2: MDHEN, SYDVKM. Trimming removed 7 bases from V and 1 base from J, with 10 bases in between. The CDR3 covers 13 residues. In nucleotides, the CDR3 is TGTGCCAGCAATGACTTAGGGAACACTGAAGCTTTCTTT. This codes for CASNDLGNTEAFF.

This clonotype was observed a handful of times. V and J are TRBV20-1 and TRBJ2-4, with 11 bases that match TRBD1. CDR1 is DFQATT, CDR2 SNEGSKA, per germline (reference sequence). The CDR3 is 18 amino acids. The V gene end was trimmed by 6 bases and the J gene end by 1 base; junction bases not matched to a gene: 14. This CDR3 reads CSALPGQGAKRAKNIQYF. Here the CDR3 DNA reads TGCAGTGCCCTACCAGGACAGGGGGCAAAACGTGCCAAAAACATTCAGTACTTC.

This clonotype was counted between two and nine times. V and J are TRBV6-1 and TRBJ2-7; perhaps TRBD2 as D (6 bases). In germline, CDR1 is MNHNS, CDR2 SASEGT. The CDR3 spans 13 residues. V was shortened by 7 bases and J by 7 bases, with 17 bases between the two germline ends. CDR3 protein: CASTHPGGEEQYF. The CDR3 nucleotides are TGTGCCAGCACCCATCCTGGAGGGGAAGAGCAGTACTTC.